This T cell receptor (beta chain) was profiled in a study of blood T cell repertoires in COVID-19. Overall study: The study drew acute and convalescent COVID-19 samples from the United States, Italy and Spain. From T cells, B-cell-depleted T cells, or PBMCs came the material, which was cDNA or gDNA.

The CDR3 covers 15 residues. With V trimmed by 6 bases and J by 6 bases, 3 bases remained unmatched. Germline V gene lookup returns CDR1 SEHNR and CDR2 FQNEAQ (reference sequence). Authors' methods: Reference gene primer amplification gave estimated nucleated cell counts. Data came from immunoSEQ multiplex PCR; TCRdb stores just in-frame clones and leaves some out. The DNA was the basis for D and trimming; V, J and clone size are from that table. The sample records 140,000 to 150,000 clones, 80% being singletons. The source is a man in his 60s with active or convalescent COVID-19. The rearrangement links TRBV7-9 to TRBJ2-3; 16 nucleotides align to TRBD2. Sequencing input: peripheral blood. CDR3 sequence (DNA): TGTGCCAGCAGTTCGGGACTAGCGGGAGGGGATACGCAGTATTTT. It encodes CASSSGLAGGDTQYF.